This section outlines one T cell receptor (beta chain) sequence together with its context. Its target is unknown. PCR involved 60 Vbeta and 13 Jbeta primers. Method: immunoSEQ multiplex PCR; TCRdb's copy keeps in-frame clones and lacks some. The table lists over 150,000 clones, 60% to 85% of them singletons. This entry comes from a study of cytomegalovirus exposure and HLA in healthy donors. Study overall: Tens of millions of unique TCR sequences came from HLA-typed donors in an early release. Study-level findings and limits: CMV serostatus was the sole immune exposure data available. It was about 150 TCR beta chains that were listed as cytomegalovirus-associated. In a later analysis, DRB1 alleles had the most associated TCRs; HLA-C alleles the fewest.

Germline trimming cut 1 base from V and 3 bases from J; bases unmatched to any gene: 1. The CDR3 covers 15 residues. Germline lookup yields CDR1 SGHNT and CDR2 YENEEA. V usage is TRBV11-3 and J usage is TRBJ1-1, with 11 bases identical to TRBD1. What was sequenced was PBMCs. The clonotype comes from a woman aged 45 to 65 in good health and CMV-seropositive. CDR3 coding DNA: TGTGCCAGCAGCTTAGGGGGACAGGGGGACACTGAAGCTTTCTTT. It codes for CASSLGGQGDTEAFF.